The 2 T cell receptor beta chains below all came from one sample that was sequenced in a study of T cell repertoires in cytomegalovirus infection (dated by TCRdb to between 2018 and 2020). The reads were generated on an Illumina HiSeq 1500. Using fastp trimming at Q25 and MiXCR clonotype assembly, TCRdb reanalyzed the public sequencing data and kept in-frame beta chains. Rows merge per CDR3 protein into single entries with the most common DNA and genes. Within this sample are around 200,000 distinct CDR3 sequences, with about 18% of them counted one time only. The top ten clones comprise almost 25% of the sample. The sample comprised CD8+ T cells from PBMCs. These receptors were collected from a human donor in good health (CMV status not recorded). Some clones in this sample may be carry-over from other donors' samples.

This clonotype has just a few counts. This chain connects TRBV20-1 to TRBJ2-7; D unclear. The CDR3 is made up of 13 amino acids. The germline V gene encodes CDR1 DFQATT and CDR2 SNEGSKA (reference sequence). V gave up 4 bases and J gave up 2 bases, with 12 bases separating them. CDR3 DNA: TGCAGTGCTACCTATCCCTCTACCTACGAGCAGTACTTC. This translates into CSATYPSTYEQYF.

V usage is TRBV6-2 or TRBV6-3 and J usage is TRBJ1-1; D is ambiguous. CDR3 length: 17 amino acids. V was trimmed by 5 bases and J by 6 bases, leaving 25 bases between them. Germline values: CDR1 MNHEY, CDR2 SVGEGT. In DNA form, the CDR3 reads TGTGCCAGCAGTCCCACACTCGGGGAGGGTAGATGGTCTGAAGCTTTCTTT. Its translation: CASSPTLGEGRWSEAFF.